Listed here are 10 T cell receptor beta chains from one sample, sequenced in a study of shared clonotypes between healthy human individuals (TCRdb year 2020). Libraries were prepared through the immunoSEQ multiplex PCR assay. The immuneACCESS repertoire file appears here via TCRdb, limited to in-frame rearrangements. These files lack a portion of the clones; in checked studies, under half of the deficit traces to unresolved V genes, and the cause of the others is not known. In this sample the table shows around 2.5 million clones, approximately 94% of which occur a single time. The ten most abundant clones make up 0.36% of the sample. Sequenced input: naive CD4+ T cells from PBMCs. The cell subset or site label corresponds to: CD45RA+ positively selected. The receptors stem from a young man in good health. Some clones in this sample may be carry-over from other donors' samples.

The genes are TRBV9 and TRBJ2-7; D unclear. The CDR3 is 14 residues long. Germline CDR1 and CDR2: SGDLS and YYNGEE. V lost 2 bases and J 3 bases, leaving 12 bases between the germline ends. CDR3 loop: CASSVQGSGYEQYF. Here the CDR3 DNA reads TGTGCCAGCAGCGTTCAAGGGTCGGGCTACGAGCAGTACTTC.

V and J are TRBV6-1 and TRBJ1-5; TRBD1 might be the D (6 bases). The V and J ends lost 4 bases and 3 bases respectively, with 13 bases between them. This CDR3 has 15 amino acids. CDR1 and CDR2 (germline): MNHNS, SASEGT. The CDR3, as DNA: TGTGCCAGCAGTGGGGGAGGACAGTCCAATCAGCCCCAGCATTTT. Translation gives CASSGGGQSNQPQHF.

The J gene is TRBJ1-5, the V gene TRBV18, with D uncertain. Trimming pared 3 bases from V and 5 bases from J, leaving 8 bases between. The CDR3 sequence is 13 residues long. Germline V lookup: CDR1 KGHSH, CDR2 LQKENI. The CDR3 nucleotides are TGTGCCAGCTCACCCGACGGTTATCAGCCCCAGCATTTT. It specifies CASSPDGYQPQHF.

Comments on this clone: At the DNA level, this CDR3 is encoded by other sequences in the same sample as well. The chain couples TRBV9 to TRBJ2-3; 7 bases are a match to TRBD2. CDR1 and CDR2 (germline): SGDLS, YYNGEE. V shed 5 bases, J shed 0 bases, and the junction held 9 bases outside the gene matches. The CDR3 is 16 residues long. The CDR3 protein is CASRAGLAESTDTQYF. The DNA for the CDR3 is TGTGCCAGCAGGGCTGGGCTAGCGGAAAGCACAGATACGCAGTATTTT.

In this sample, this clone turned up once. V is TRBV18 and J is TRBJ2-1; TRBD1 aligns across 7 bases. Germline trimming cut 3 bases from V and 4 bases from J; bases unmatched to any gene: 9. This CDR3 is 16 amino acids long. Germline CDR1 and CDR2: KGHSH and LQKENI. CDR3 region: CASSPNTGAGYNEQFF. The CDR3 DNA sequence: TGTGCCAGCTCACCTAATACAGGGGCTGGGTACAATGAGCAGTTCTTC.

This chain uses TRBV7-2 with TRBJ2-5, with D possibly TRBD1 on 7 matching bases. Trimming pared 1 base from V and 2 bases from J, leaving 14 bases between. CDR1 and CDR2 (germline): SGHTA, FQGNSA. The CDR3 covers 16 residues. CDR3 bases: TGTGCCAGCAGCTTAGGACAGGGAGGAGGACAAGAGACCCAGTACTTC. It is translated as CASSLGQGGGQETQYF.

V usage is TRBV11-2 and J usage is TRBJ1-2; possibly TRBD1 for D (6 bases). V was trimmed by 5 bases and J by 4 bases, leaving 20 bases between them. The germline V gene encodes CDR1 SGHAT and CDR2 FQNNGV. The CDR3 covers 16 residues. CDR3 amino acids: CASSPYGGRGGYGYTF. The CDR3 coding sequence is TGTGCCAGCAGCCCCTACGGGGGCAGGGGAGGCTATGGCTACACCTTC.

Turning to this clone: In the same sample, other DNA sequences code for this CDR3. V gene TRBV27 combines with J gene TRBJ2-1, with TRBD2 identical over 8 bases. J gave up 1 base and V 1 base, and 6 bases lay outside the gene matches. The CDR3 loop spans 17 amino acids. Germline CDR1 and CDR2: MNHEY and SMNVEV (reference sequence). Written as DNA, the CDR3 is TGTGCCAGCAGTTTATTCCCCAGCGGGAGTTCCTACAATGAGCAGTTCTTC. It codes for CASSLFPSGSSYNEQFF.

The DNA for the CDR3 is TGTGCCAGCAGCTTATCGCCCGAACGGGACGGCAACACCGGGGAGCTGTTTTTT. Translation: CASSLSPERDGNTGELFF. The chain has TRBV11-2 and TRBJ2-2; D is tentatively TRBD1 or TRBD2 (5 bases each). Germline V gene sequence: CDR1 SGHAT, CDR2 FQNNGV. The CDR3 runs to 18 residues. Trimming removed 2 bases from V and 2 bases from J, with 18 bases in between.

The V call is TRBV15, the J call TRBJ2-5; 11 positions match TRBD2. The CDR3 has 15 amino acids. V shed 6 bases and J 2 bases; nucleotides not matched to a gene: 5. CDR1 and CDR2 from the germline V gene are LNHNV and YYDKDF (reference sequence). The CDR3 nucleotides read TGTGCCACCAGAAGCGGGACTAGCGGACAAGAGACCCAGTACTTC. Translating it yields CATRSGTSGQETQYF.